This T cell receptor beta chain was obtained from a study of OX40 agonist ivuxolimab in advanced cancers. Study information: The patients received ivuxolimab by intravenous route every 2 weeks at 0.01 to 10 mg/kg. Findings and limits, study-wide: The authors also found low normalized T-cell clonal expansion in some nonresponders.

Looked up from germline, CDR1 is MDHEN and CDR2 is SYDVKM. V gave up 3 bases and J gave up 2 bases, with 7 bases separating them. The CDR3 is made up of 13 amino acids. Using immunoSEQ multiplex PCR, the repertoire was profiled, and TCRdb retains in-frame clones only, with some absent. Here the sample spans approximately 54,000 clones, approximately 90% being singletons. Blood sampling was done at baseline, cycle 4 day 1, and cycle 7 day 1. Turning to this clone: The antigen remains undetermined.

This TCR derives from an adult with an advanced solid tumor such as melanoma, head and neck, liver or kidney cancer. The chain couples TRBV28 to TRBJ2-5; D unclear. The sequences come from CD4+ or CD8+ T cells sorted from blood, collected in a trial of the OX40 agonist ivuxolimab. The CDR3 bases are TGTGCCAGCAGTTTGCAGGAGCAAGAGACCCAGTACTTC. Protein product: CASSLQEQETQYF. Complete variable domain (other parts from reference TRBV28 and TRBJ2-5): DVKVTQSSRYLVKRTGEKVFLECVQDMDHENMFWYRQDPGLGLRLIYFSYDVKMKEKGDIPEGYSVSREKKERFSLILESASTNQTSMYLCASSLQEQETQYFGPGTRLLVL.